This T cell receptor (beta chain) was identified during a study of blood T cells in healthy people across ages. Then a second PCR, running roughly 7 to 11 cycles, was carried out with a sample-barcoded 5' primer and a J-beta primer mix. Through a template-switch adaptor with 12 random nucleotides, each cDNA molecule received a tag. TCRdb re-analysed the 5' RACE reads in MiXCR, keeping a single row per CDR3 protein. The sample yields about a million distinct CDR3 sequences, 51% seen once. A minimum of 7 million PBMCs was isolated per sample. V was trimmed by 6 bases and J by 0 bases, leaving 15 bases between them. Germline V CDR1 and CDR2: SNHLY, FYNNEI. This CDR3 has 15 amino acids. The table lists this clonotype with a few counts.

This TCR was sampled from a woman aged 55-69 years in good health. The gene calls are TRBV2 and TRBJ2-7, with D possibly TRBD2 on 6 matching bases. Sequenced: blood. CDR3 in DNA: TGTGCCAGCAGCCCTTTAAGCGGGTCCTCCTACGAGCAGTACTTC. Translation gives CASSPLSGSSYEQYF.